This T cell receptor beta chain was identified during a study of blood T cell repertoires in COVID-19. Looking at the study overall: The samples span acute and convalescent COVID-19 from the United States, Italy and Spain. The cDNA or gDNA used as material had been derived from T cells, B-cell-depleted T cells, or PBMCs.

As originally analysed: Amplifying reference gene primers gave estimates of nucleated cell counts. The protocol was immunoSEQ multiplex PCR, while the TCRdb copy is restricted to in-frame clones and leaves out a portion. V and J calls and clone size are given by that table; D and trimming were obtained from the DNA. The sample shows 200,000 or so clones, 80% to 90% of them seen only once. The CDR3 spans 14 residues. Looked up from germline, CDR1 is SGHRS and CDR2 is YFSETQ. The trim removed 6 bases at V and 5 bases at J, leaving 9 bases unmatched. The rearrangement joins TRBV5-1 to TRBJ1-1, with TRBD1 matching 8 bases. The clonotype comes from a human donor in a cohort sampled during active COVID-19. Sequencing was carried out using peripheral blood. CDR3 sequence: CASKPWDRLTEAFF. For the CDR3, the DNA is TGCGCCAGCAAGCCATGGGACAGGCTTACTGAAGCTTTCTTT.